This TCR beta chain is drawn from a study of neoadjuvant anti-PD-1 for oral cavity cancer. Germline loops: CDR1 LGHNA, CDR2 YNFKEQ. V was pared by 6 bases and J by 8 bases, with 16 bases between. The CDR3 contains 14 residues. Only in-frame clones appear in the TCRdb table, and some are missing; sequencing was by immunoSEQ multiplex PCR. In the table there are approximately 74,000 clones, roughly 80% of which are singletons. This clone was detected once. Analysis of PBMCs was direct, with no culture step. This rearrangement joins TRBV4-2 to TRBJ1-4; D is unclear. This clonotype was sampled from a person aged 40 to 85 with oral cavity squamous cell carcinoma. Here the sequenced sample was PBMCs, taken before nivolumab (anti-PD-1) treatment. The CDR3 region is CASSLDRDVEKLFF. The CDR3 bases are TGTGCCAGCAGTCTCGACCGTGATGTGGAAAAACTGTTTTTT.